The text below deals with one T cell receptor beta chain. This clone was seen more than once but under ten times. This receptor's antigen is unknown. No much larger clone exists at a distance of one base, and base qualities are not known. This sample was taken from a study of shared clonotypes between healthy human individuals (dated by TCRdb to 2020 to 2021). Turning to the overall study: The cohort included three men and a couple of women between 18 and 49 years of age. To increase sequencing depth and limit assay-specific biases, TCR repertoire library preparation and sequencing were carried out by different laboratories using diverse techniques. Blood TCR repertoires of four to six healthy adults were deeply sequenced to estimate repertoire size and the extent of clonotype sharing between individuals. Per donor, three plates each were used for CD4 naive and CD4 memory, two for CD8 naive, and one for CD8 memory. Each donor's leukapheresis produced roughly between roughly 0.85 and 10 billion PBMCs.

Healthy HIV-negative adults with no recently reported acute infections or vaccinations were included as donors. All donors were Caucasian adults living in Nashville, Tennessee, USA. CD4+ T cells were enriched by magnetic negative selection, after which naive cells were positively selected on CD45RA and the negative fraction was taken as the memory subset. Blood was collected by leukapheresis, and PBMCs were isolated by Ficoll-Histopaque density gradient centrifugation and then cryopreserved in liquid nitrogen vapor phase. Purity and quantity of every magnetically sorted T cell population were checked by analytical flow cytometry. Genomic DNA was isolated from each sorted fraction and quantified by UV absorbance on a Nanodrop 2000c. V is pruned by 0 bases and J by 6 bases, leaving 11 bases of the junction without a gene match. CDR1 and CDR2 were assigned from the germline V gene as SGDLS and YYNGEE. The CDR3 has 17 amino acids, counting the end cysteine and phenylalanine. The only DNA kept is the CDR3, 51 bases in frame from the first base.

The study at large found these results: Sampling was limited to blood, and TCR repertoires in tissue likely differ from TCR repertoires in blood. When several donors were compared, the shared fraction of clonotypes was about 5% for naive CD4, around 4% for naive CD8, 2% to 2.5% for memory CD4, and less than 0.5% for memory CD8. Even with the large sequencing depth, rarefaction of the sorted-subset datasets indicated that sequencing was incomplete. Larger estimated clonotype richness was generally found for naive subsets than for memory subsets. Compared with non-shared clonotypes, the clonotypes found in all four sorted-subset donors had higher generation probabilities. Pairwise subsampling led to the expectation that sequencing depth would affect the degree of clonotype sharing among donors. The genetic and exposure-history diversity represented was limited by the small number of donors.

Using the deep immunoSEQ assay, multiplex PCR amplified TCR CDR3 regions from genomic DNA. Extracted genomic DNA from each cell subset was spread evenly across all wells of several immunoSEQ 96-well plates, with each plate serving as a replicate. For sorted subsets, each replicate PCR was loaded with 150 to 250 ng genomic DNA, equivalent to approximately 33,000 T cell genomes. Purified libraries were measured with a Qubit 3.0 fluorometer, size-checked on a Bioanalyzer 2100, and measured again with the KAPA Library Quantification kit. Each immunoSEQ 96-well plate was sequenced on its own single-read 150-cycle Illumina NextSeq 550 flow cell. On the study's bioinformatics: Because the immunoSEQ output included only junctional sequences and no quality scores, the filtering could not be the same as the filtering used for full-length reads. To assign V/J genes and CDR3, sequences were annotated against IMGT germline references using PyIR, a Python wrapper for IgBLAST v1.9. Any read was removed if the V/J assignment was weak (E-value above 1e-6), the CDR3 was missing, or the read contained stop codons, out-of-frame junctions, or ambiguous translated residues. A V3J clonotype was defined by an identical inferred V gene, J gene, and CDR3 amino acid sequence. Percentage overlap between repertoires was calculated by dividing the number of shared unique clonotypes by the size of the smaller repertoire. Repertoire richness was assessed with RTK rarefaction, the Chao1 estimator, and Recon v2.1 estimates of unobserved clonotypes. Generation probabilities for all TCRbeta clonotypes obtained by the gDNA method from a handful of donors were computed using OLGA. Sourced from immuneACCESS, this table was stored by TCRdb with only in-frame sequences that have V and J called. A share of the clones is absent; for the studies checked, an unresolved V gene accounts for under half, and the remainder has no known explanation. V, J and clone size are taken as reported in that table, and D and trimming were inferred from the DNA itself. The sample profile shows about 1.1 million clones; 70% to 80% of them were found once. The top ten clones comprise 0.4% to 0.55% of the sample.

Sequenced: memory CD4+ T cells from PBMCs. Interpreted using the paper, the cell subset or site label stands for: CD45RA-negative fraction. Recombination linked TRBV9 to TRBJ1-1, and TRBD1 matches 10 of the central bases. The receptor comes from a man between 18 and 35 years old in good health. Some clones in this sample may be carry-over from other donors' samples. The CDR3 region: CASSVEGQGIVGPEAFF. The DNA sequence is TGTGCCAGCAGCGTAGAGGGACAGGGGATTGTCGGCCCTGAAGCTTTCTTT.